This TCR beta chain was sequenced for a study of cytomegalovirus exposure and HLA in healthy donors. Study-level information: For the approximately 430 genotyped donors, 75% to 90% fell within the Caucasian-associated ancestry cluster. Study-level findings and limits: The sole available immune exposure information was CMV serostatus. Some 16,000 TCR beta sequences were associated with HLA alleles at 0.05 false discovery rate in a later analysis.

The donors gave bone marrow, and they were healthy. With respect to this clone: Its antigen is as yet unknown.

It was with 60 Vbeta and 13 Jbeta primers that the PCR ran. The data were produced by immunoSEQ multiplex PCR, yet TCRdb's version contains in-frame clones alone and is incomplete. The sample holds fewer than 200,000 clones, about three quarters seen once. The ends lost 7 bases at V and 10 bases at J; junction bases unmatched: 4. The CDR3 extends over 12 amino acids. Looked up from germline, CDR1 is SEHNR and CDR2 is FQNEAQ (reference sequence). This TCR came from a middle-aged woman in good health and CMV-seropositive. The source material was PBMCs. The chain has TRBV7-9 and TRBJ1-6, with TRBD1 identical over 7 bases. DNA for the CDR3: TGTGCCAGCACCCAGGGGGGATCACCCCTCCACTTT. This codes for CASTQGGSPLHF.